The 22 T cell receptor beta chains in this list originate from one sample, sequenced in a study of T-cell reconstitution after alpha-beta-depleted transplantation in children (dated by TCRdb to about 2016). Libraries were constructed by PCR. These reads were obtained on an Illumina HiSeq 2500. TCR library preparation used molecular barcoding, with unique molecular identifiers applied to normalize quantification of the TCRbeta repertoire. TCRdb's own reprocessing of the public reads used fastp at Q25 and MiXCR and kept productive beta chains. Each record represents a unique CDR3 protein, reported with the most common genes and DNA among its rows. In this sample the table shows about 500,000 distinct CDR3 sequences, 32% of which occur a single time. The ten most abundant clones make up 2% to 2.5% of the sample. The sample consisted of PBMCs from the stem cell graft donor, taken from the stem cell graft. These receptor sequences come from a human donor who donated a stem cell graft to a child with aplastic anemia.

The chain joins TRBV7-9 to TRBJ1-6; a possible D gene is TRBD1 (5 bases). CDR1 is SEHNR, CDR2 FQNEAQ, per germline (reference sequence). CDR3 size: 15 residues. V lost 2 bases and J lost 8, with 13 bases in between. This chain's CDR3 is CASSLSPPGDSPLHF. The CDR3 DNA follows: TGTGCCAGCAGCTTATCCCCCCCGGGGGATTCACCCCTCCACTTT.

The chain couples TRBV4-3 to TRBJ2-3, with D unclear. Germline V gives CDR1 LGHNA, CDR2 YSLEER. The CDR3 totals 14 residues. V shed 8 bases and J shed 5 bases, with 17 bases lying between them. The CDR3 region is CASGFGGTEDTQYF. CDR3 sequence (DNA): TGCGCCAGCGGTTTCGGTGGTACAGAAGATACGCAGTATTTT.

This sequence joins TRBV7-2 and TRBJ2-6, with no clear D. The V gene lost 0 bases and the J gene lost 0 bases, with 6 bases spanning the gap. Germline CDR1 SGHTA, CDR2 FQGNSA. The CDR3 consists of 16 residues. The CDR3: CASSLARGSGANVLTF. The CDR3, as DNA: TGTGCCAGCAGCTTAGCGCGTGGCTCTGGGGCCAACGTCCTGACTTTC.

Only a few counts were recorded for this clonotype. The rearrangement joins TRBV29-1 to TRBJ2-5; 9 bases align to TRBD1. Germline V gene data show CDR1 as SQVTM and CDR2 as ANQGSEA. The CDR3 has 14 residues. Trimming at V came to 4 bases and at J to 4 bases, leaving 7 bases not matched to a gene. CDR3 sequence reads: CSVGVGTGPETQYF. The CDR3 DNA is TGCAGCGTTGGAGTAGGGACAGGGCCAGAGACCCAGTACTTC.

This clonotype was observed a few times. The V gene is TRBV12-3 or TRBV12-4, the J gene TRBJ1-6, with 7 bases identical to TRBD1. The CDR3 is 14 residues long. Germline trimming cut 5 bases from V and 7 bases from J; bases unmatched to any gene: 5. CDR3 DNA sequence: TGTGCCAGCAGTCCCGGGACAGAAAATTCACCCCTCCACTTT. It specifies CASSPGTENSPLHF.

The chain recombines TRBV10-3 with TRBJ1-1, with 8 positions matching TRBD1. The length of the CDR3 is 12 residues. V was clipped by 2 bases and J by 11 bases; unmatched bases: 4. From germline, CDR1 is ENHRY and CDR2 SYGVKD. CDR3 sequence: CAISEPGGSAFF. The CDR3 DNA follows: TGTGCCATCAGTGAGCCAGGGGGCTCGGCTTTCTTT.

This clonotype has a handful of counts. The chain combines TRBV9 with TRBJ2-3; 7 bases line up with TRBD1. This CDR3 has 16 amino acids. V dropped 6 bases and J dropped 0; count of bases not matched to a gene: 10. Germline V gene lookup returns CDR1 SGDLS and CDR2 YYNGEE. The CDR3 DNA sequence: TGTGCCAGCACGCCGTACCAGGGGGTGAGCACAGATACGCAGTATTTT. This sequence encodes CASTPYQGVSTDTQYF.

There are many counts of this clonotype. V and J are TRBV7-2 and TRBJ2-2; a possible D gene is TRBD2 (6 bases). Germline CDR1 is SGHTA and CDR2 is FQGNSA. The CDR3 length is 16 residues. V lost 1 base and J 5 bases, leaving 14 bases between the germline ends. The CDR3 loop is CASSLVPGEGTGELFF. The CDR3 bases are TGTGCCAGCAGCTTAGTTCCGGGAGAGGGAACCGGGGAGCTGTTTTTT.

This clonotype was detected only a few times. V is TRBV7-8 and J is TRBJ1-1, with TRBD1 as a possible D gene (5 bases). Germline CDR1 is SGHVS and CDR2 is FQNEAQ. The length of the CDR3 is 17 residues. The V gene lost 1 base and the J gene lost 6 bases, with 21 bases spanning the gap. The CDR3 region is CASSLEGTSGDWSEAFF. CDR3 nucleotide sequence: TGTGCCAGCAGCTTAGAAGGCACTTCGGGGGACTGGTCTGAAGCTTTCTTT.

The V gene is TRBV3-1, the J gene TRBJ1-4; TRBD1 aligns across 7 bases. The CDR3 covers 15 residues. The J segment lost 4 bases and the V segment lost 5 bases, leaving 7 bases of the junction unmatched. CDR1 is LGHDT and CDR2 is YNNKEL in the germline V gene (reference sequence). CDR3 coding DNA: TGTGCCAGCAGCGACCGACAGGGCATTAATGAAAAACTGTTTTTT. It encodes CASSDRQGINEKLFF. The whole variable domain, remainder taken from reference TRBV3-1 and TRBJ1-4, is DTAVSQTPKYLVTQMGNDKSIKCEQNLGHDTMYWYKQDSKKFLKIMFSYNNKELIINETVPNRFSPKSPDKAHLNLHINSLELGDSAVYFCASSDRQGINEKLFFGSGTQLSVL.

This clonotype showed up just a few times. The J gene is TRBJ2-7, the V gene TRBV28, with D unresolved. CDR3 length: 17 amino acids. Trimming took off 1 base at V and 0 bases at J, with 16 bases between the two ends. Per the germline V gene, CDR1 is MDHEN and CDR2 is SYDVKM. CDR3 in amino acids: CASSLFGIFGSSYEQYF. CDR3 nucleotide sequence: TGTGCCAGCAGTTTATTCGGTATTTTCGGAAGCTCCTACGAGCAGTACTTC.

The chain employs TRBV6-5 and TRBJ1-1, with D perhaps matching TRBD1 (5 bases). Between the trimmed V and J ends, which lost 2 bases and 12 bases, there was a span of 13 bases. The CDR3 runs to 12 residues. The germline CDR1 and CDR2 sequences are MNHEY and SVGAGI. The CDR3 nucleotides read TGTGCCAGCAGTTACCCGAGCAGGGAAACTTTCTTT. Translated: CASSYPSRETFF.

V gene TRBV20-1 combines with J gene TRBJ2-7; possibly TRBD1 for D (7 bases). Between the trimmed V and J ends, which lost 3 bases and 11 bases, there was a span of 20 bases. CDR1 and CDR2 (germline): DFQATT, SNEGSKA (reference sequence). The CDR3 is 13 amino acids. CDR3 nucleotide sequence: TGCAGTGCTAGTAGGGACAGCCGGGGGAGAGAGTACTTC. As protein: CSASRDSRGREYF.

The genes are TRBV12-3 or TRBV12-4 and TRBJ2-1, with 13 bases matching TRBD2. V trimming: 6 bases; J trimming: 7 bases; junction bases outside the gene matches: 3. The CDR3 is made up of 14 amino acids. The CDR3 DNA reads as TGTGCCAGCAGCCCACTAGCGGGAGGGAATGAGCAGTTCTTC. Translated, it gives CASSPLAGGNEQFF.

The V gene is TRBV5-3, the J gene TRBJ1-3; D is unresolved. TRBV5-3 is marked as an open reading frame, function uncertain. The CDR3 has 14 residues. Deletions cut 5 bases from V and 0 bases from J, with 9 bases between. In nucleotides, the CDR3 is TGTGCCAGAAGTAAAGGTCACTCTGGAAACACCATATATTTT. It encodes CARSKGHSGNTIYF.

V usage is TRBV7-6 and J usage is TRBJ2-7; D may be TRBD1 or TRBD2 (5 bases each). The CDR3 has 16 amino acids. With 0 bases removed from V and 3 bases from J, the gap between germline ends came to 15 bases. Germline CDR1 reads SGHVS; CDR2 reads FNYEAQ. The CDR3 is CASSLATGRSIYEQYF. The CDR3 DNA follows: TGTGCCAGCAGCTTAGCGACGGGACGGAGCATCTACGAGCAGTACTTC.

This chain links TRBV6-1 with TRBJ2-2; TRBD1 matches at 9 bases. Trimming cost V 8 bases and J 7 bases; bases outside gene matches: 11. This CDR3 contains 15 residues. Germline CDR1 MNHNS, CDR2 SASEGT. As DNA, the CDR3 is TGTGCCAGCTCAGGCCGGACAGGGGTTGGCGGGGAGCTGTTTTTT. Translated, it gives CASSGRTGVGGELFF.

The V and J genes are TRBV28 and TRBJ2-2; possible D gene TRBD1, 6 bases. The CDR3 extends over 15 amino acids. V was cut by 4 bases and J by 7 bases, with 16 bases left in between. Per germline, CDR1 MDHEN and CDR2 SYDVKM. CDR3 bases: TGTGCCAGCAGTTCTTTGGGGGCAGTTAACGGGGAGCTGTTTTTT. Its protein product is CASSSLGAVNGELFF.

The gene calls are TRBV19 and TRBJ1-5; unclear D gene. Between the trimmed V and J ends, which lost 5 bases and 1 base, there was a span of 15 bases. CDR1 LNHDA and CDR2 SQIVND come from the germline V gene (reference sequence). CDR3 size: 16 residues. The CDR3 DNA sequence: TGTGCCAGTAGTGTCGGATATAAGTGGAGCAATCAGCCCCAGCATTTT. Protein sequence: CASSVGYKWSNQPQHF.

The chain uses TRBV6-5 and TRBJ2-1; a possible D gene is TRBD2 (6 bases). The CDR3 contains 17 residues. Germline-derived CDR1 and CDR2 are MNHEY and SVGAGI. V was shortened by 4 bases and J by 0 bases, with 16 bases between the two germline ends. This chain's CDR3 is CASSFRGKSSSYNEQFF. In DNA form, the CDR3 reads TGTGCCAGCAGTTTTCGCGGGAAATCTAGCTCCTACAATGAGCAGTTCTTC.

This clonotype has just a few counts. The chain has TRBV29-1 and TRBJ1-1, with D maybe TRBD1 (5 bases). From germline, CDR1 is SQVTM and CDR2 ANQGSEA. The CDR3 sequence is 15 residues long. V was cut by 5 bases and J by 0 bases, with 16 bases left in between. The DNA of the CDR3 is TGCAGCGTTCGACAGCCACTTACTATGAACACTGAAGCTTTCTTT. Translating it yields CSVRQPLTMNTEAFF.

The J gene is TRBJ2-3, the V gene TRBV5-1, with TRBD1 matching 8 bases. Germline trimming cut 2 bases from V and 3 bases from J; bases unmatched to any gene: 8. The CDR3 extends over 16 amino acids. CDR1 is SGHRS, CDR2 YFSETQ, per germline. CDR3 loop: CASSFPQGAKTDTQYF. The DNA of the CDR3 is TGCGCCAGCAGCTTTCCCCAGGGGGCCAAAACAGATACGCAGTATTTT.